Here is one T cell receptor (beta chain) with its context. The antigen is unknown. This same CDR3 is encoded by further DNA sequences in the sample. With 5 bases removed from V and 0 bases from J, the gap between germline ends came to 11 bases. Germline V gives CDR1 SGDLS, CDR2 YYNGEE. The CDR3 totals 14 residues. These data come from a study of shared clonotypes between healthy human individuals. Study-wide background: Aged 18 to 49, the donors were two women and a few men. Study-level findings and limits: Shared clonotypes across all four donors exceeded non-shared ones in generation probability.

Generated by immunoSEQ multiplex PCR, the TCRdb table keeps only in-frame clones and is missing some. The sample records 2 million to 2.5 million clones, 85% to 95% being singletons. Naivety among CD8 cells was defined by CD45RO negativity and positive CCR7 selection, thereby excluding terminally differentiated effector memory CD45RA+ cells. Sequencing was performed on naive CD8+ T cells sorted from blood. The sequence was obtained from a man in his late teens or twenties in good health. The V and J genes are TRBV9 and TRBJ1-1, with D perhaps TRBD1 (5 bases). As DNA, the CDR3 is TGTGCCAGCAGTGGCGGGGGGATGAACACTGAAGCTTTCTTT. It yields the protein CASSGGGMNTEAFF.